A selection of T cell receptor beta chains follows, all from one sample in a study of T cells in Graves' hyperthyroidism and ophthalmopathy. In TCRdb, the multiplex PCR reads were re-called with MiXCR into one record per CDR3 protein. The sample consists of about 350,000 distinct CDR3 sequences, about a sixth of them appearing once. The sample comprised blood. These TCRs come from a middle-aged woman with Graves' ophthalmopathy. Both conserved end residues are trimmed from each CDR3.

>TRBV28
ASSQQGFSGANVLT
>TRBV7-8
ASRNYRGHGTYEQY
>TRBV20-1
SAREVGGSRTVNTEAF
>TRBV9
ASSVQVEQPSNYGYT
>TRBV12-3/TRBV12-4
ASSLGTTQETQY
>TRBV18
ASSPIPGQSWEQY
>TRBV4-3
ASSQELAEIYEQY
>TRBV6-2/TRBV6-3
ASSYGGTSYEQY
>TRBV7-9
ASSRTGQGLPEQY
>TRBV20-1
SARVGGGSQPQH
>TRBV12-3/TRBV12-4
ASSPTSWEQY
>TRBV14
ASSQEPGQGNTGELF
>TRBV15
ATSRDNPYNQPQH
>TRBV4-1
ASSQQGITEAF
>TRBV27
ASISPGSPSYEQY
>TRBV30
AWSVGNSNLETQY
>TRBV28
ASSLVSSSYNSPLH
>TRBV5-1
ASSLVTGKGSGAF
>TRBV7-9
ASSLGGRTSNQPQH
>TRBV7-9
ASSLFRLAGETQY
>TRBV28
ASSFRVNTEAF
>TRBV19
ASSIGDRMNTEAF
>TRBV30
AWSDFGAGGFIAEAF
>TRBV27
ASSSQGFLNTEAF
>TRBV2
ASGGTGGYSNQPQH
>TRBV11-2
ASSSHRDREYIQY
>TRBV11-2
ASSLDGRGDSPLH
>TRBV12-3/TRBV12-4
ASSLAQGLAGYEQY
>TRBV28
ASSSPSGGVKTQY
>TRBV6-5
ASSPTANYGYT
>TRBV19
ASSIGTGSYEQY
>TRBV6-1
ASSRGGSGYYEQY
>TRBV6-2/TRBV6-3
ASSYSTSGTYTGELF
>TRBV30
AWSATGQGQETQY
>TRBV12-3/TRBV12-4
ASRSGTNTEAF
>TRBV6-5
ASSYGVRREQY
>TRBV19
ASSSRRRVMNTEAF
>TRBV6-1
ASSETLAGVSYEQY
>TRBV7-8
ASSFAEGEQY
>TRBV6-4
ASSDFLREQSYEQY
>TRBV12-3/TRBV12-4
ASSFRSSFLAGARYNEQF
>TRBV6-5
ASSYSQQFQEAF
>TRBV24-1
ATSDGPGRETQY
>TRBV20-1
SARVQTGNTEAF